This T cell receptor (beta chain) was recovered during a study of CD8 T cells in Susac syndrome. This clonotype came up once. With random hexamers, 0.5 to 1 ug RNA was reverse transcribed. TCRdb passed the immunoSEQ multiplex PCR reads through MiXCR, listing each CDR3 protein once. The data contain roughly 150,000 distinct CDR3 sequences, about 95% of them singletons. Negative isolation yielded CD8+ and CD4+ T cells; FACS enriched TEMRA cells. The CDR3 loop spans 16 amino acids. Germline CDR1 SGHRS, CDR2 YFSETQ. The V gene lost 3 bases and the J gene lost 7 bases, with 22 bases spanning the gap. The clonotype comes from a human donor with multiple sclerosis. The gene calls are TRBV5-1 and TRBJ1-1, with a weak D call TRBD1 (5 bases). Sequencing was performed on CD8+ T cells from PBMCs. The CDR3 protein is CASSYGQGLDTIEAFF. The CDR3 DNA follows: TGCGCCAGCAGCTATGGGCAGGGACTTGATACGATTGAAGCTTTCTTT.